The 23 T cell receptor beta chains below come from one sample, sequenced in a study of blood T cells in healthy people across ages. A sample-barcoded 5' primer and a J-beta primer mix were used in a second PCR of roughly 7 to 11 cycles. TCRdb redid the calling of the 5' RACE reads with MiXCR, one entry per CDR3 protein. The repertoire consists of fewer than 1,000,000 distinct CDR3 sequences, with around 45% occurring once and the leading ten covering 15% to 20%. The specimen sequenced was blood. Every receptor here comes from a man at least 80 years old in good health.

This clonotype was counted at least ten times. The chain couples TRBV27 to TRBJ2-1, with TRBD1 matching 9 bases. V lost 5 bases to trimming and J lost 4 bases; unmatched junction nucleotides: 12. The germline CDR1 and CDR2 sequences are MNHEY and SMNVEV (reference sequence). This CDR3 region has 17 residues. The CDR3 DNA reads as TGTGCCAGCAGTCTACATTTTTCCGGGACAGGGTACAATGAGCAGTTCTTC. It yields the protein CASSLHFSGTGYNEQFF.

This chain connects TRBV7-2 to TRBJ2-7; possible D gene TRBD1, 9 bases. The ends were cut back, 2 bases at V and 3 bases at J, with 17 bases in the middle. The CDR3 spans 16 residues. Per germline, CDR1 SGHTA and CDR2 FQGNSA. The CDR3 nucleotides are TGTGCCAGCAGCTTAAGTAGCGGGACAGGGAACTACGAGCAGTACTTC. Translated: CASSLSSGTGNYEQYF.

About this clonotype itself: A much larger clone lies one base from this, so it may be a read error. The chain's CDR3 is CATSRGKRGRHEQFF. CDR3 DNA: TGTGCCACCAGCAGAGGCAAGCGGGGGAGACATGAGCAGTTCTTC. The chain employs TRBV15 and TRBJ2-1, with 8 bases identical to TRBD2. J was trimmed by 8 bases and V by 1 base; bases with no gene match: 7. The CDR3 has 15 residues. From germline, CDR1 is LNHNV and CDR2 YYDKDF (reference sequence).

This clonotype was seen repeatedly, ten times or more. This rearrangement joins TRBV27 to TRBJ1-4; no firm D call. Trimming left V 2 bases short and J 3 bases short, with 7 bases between. This CDR3 comprises 14 residues. CDR1 is MNHEY, CDR2 SMNVEV, per germline (reference sequence). CDR3 nucleotide sequence: TGTGCCAGCAGTTTACTCGGCCCTAATGAAAAACTGTTTTTT. Its protein is CASSLLGPNEKLFF.

The chain recombines TRBV4-2 with TRBJ2-5; a possible D gene is TRBD2 (7 bases). This CDR3 region has 18 residues. Looked up from germline, CDR1 is LGHNA and CDR2 is YNFKEQ. V was shortened by 0 bases and J by 5 bases, with 22 bases between the two germline ends. The CDR3 reads CASSQEQGGVWARETQYF. The CDR3, as DNA: TGTGCCAGCAGCCAAGAACAGGGAGGGGTGTGGGCCCGTGAGACCCAGTACTTC.

This clonotype has just a few counts. V usage is TRBV5-4 and J usage is TRBJ2-5; D unresolved. The end of the DNA fits TRBJ2-7 better, so the J call may be wrong. This CDR3 region has 15 residues. Germline V gene lookup returns CDR1 SGHNT and CDR2 YYREEE (reference sequence). CDR3 region: CASSLDSRNSYEQYF. In DNA, the CDR3 is TGTGCCAGCAGCTTGGATTCCAGGAACTCCTACGAGCAGTACTTC.

The chain joins TRBV21-1 to TRBJ2-6; the D call in the table, TRBD1, was not verified against the DNA. TRBV21-1 is marked as a pseudogene. This CDR3 region has 17 residues. CDR3 sequence reads: CASSKGRGSSGANVLTF. CDR3 DNA: TGTGCTAGCAGCAAAGGTCGCGGGTCCTCTGGGGCCAACGTCCTGACTTTC.

The V gene is TRBV5-1, the J gene TRBJ2-5; D remains ambiguous. Trimming cost V 0 bases and J 0 bases, with 9 bases left between them. Germline loops: CDR1 SGHRS, CDR2 YFSETQ. The CDR3 runs to 15 residues. CDR3 loop: CASSLAGQDQETQYF. In nucleotides, the CDR3 is TGCGCCAGCAGCTTGGCCGGGCAGGACCAAGAGACCCAGTACTTC.

The V gene is TRBV6-1, the J gene TRBJ2-7, with 8 positions matching TRBD2. Losses at the gene ends were 7 bases for V and 6 bases for J; bases not matched to a gene: 11. This CDR3 has 14 amino acids. Germline assignment: CDR1 MNHNS and CDR2 SASEGT. CDR3 DNA: TGTGCCAGCACCCGGACTAGCCCGCCTATCGAGCAGTACTTC. This codes for CASTRTSPPIEQYF.

The chain uses TRBV20-1 and TRBJ2-1; 9 bases match TRBD2. Germline assignment: CDR1 DFQATT and CDR2 SNEGSKA (reference sequence). This CDR3 region has 14 residues. V was clipped by 6 bases and J by 6 bases; unmatched bases: 9. The CDR3: CSASGRLTINEQFF. The CDR3 DNA follows: TGCAGTGCCAGCGGGAGGCTCACCATCAATGAGCAGTTCTTC.

The V call is TRBV9, the J call TRBJ2-7; the match to TRBD1 covers 9 bases. With 3 bases clipped from V and 3 bases from J, the junction kept 10 bases outside the gene matches. The CDR3 extends over 16 amino acids. The germline V gene has CDR1 SGDLS and CDR2 YYNGEE. This CDR3 is CASSGGVGTGNYEQYF. The CDR3 DNA reads TGTGCCAGCAGCGGGGGAGTGGGGACAGGGAACTACGAGCAGTACTTC.

The rearrangement links TRBV20-1 to TRBJ2-1, with 11 nucleotides matching TRBD1. Trimming removed 4 bases from V and 2 bases from J; junction bases left unmatched: 16. The V gene's germline CDR1 is DFQATT and CDR2 SNEGSKA (reference sequence). The CDR3 totals 19 residues. CDR3 amino acids: CSAMGFGQGASGTYNEQFF. DNA for the CDR3: TGCAGTGCTATGGGCTTCGGACAGGGGGCTAGCGGGACCTACAATGAGCAGTTCTTC.

This clonotype was counted between two and nine times. This chain links TRBV7-3 with TRBJ1-2; TRBD1 matches 8 bases. V shed 5 bases and J 6 bases; nucleotides not matched to a gene: 11. There are 15 residues in the CDR3. Germline V lookup: CDR1 SGHTA, CDR2 FQGTGA. The CDR3 protein is CASSPATGDPDGYTF. The CDR3 coding sequence is TGTGCCAGCAGCCCAGCGACAGGGGACCCCGATGGCTACACCTTC. Looking up the rest from reference TRBV7-3 and TRBJ1-2 gives the full variable domain: GAGVSQTPSNKVTEKGKYVELRCDPISGHTALYWYRQSLGQGPEFLIYFQGTGAADDSGLPNDRFFAVRPEGSVSTLKIQRTERGDSAVYLCASSPATGDPDGYTFGSGTRLTVV.

This clonotype was counted a few times. The chain links TRBV7-2 to TRBJ1-5; no reliable D call. The CDR3 has 13 residues. Germline CDR1 is SGHTA and CDR2 is FQGNSA. V shed 3 bases and J shed 4 bases, with 7 bases lying between them. CDR3 sequence: CASSFNRNQPQHF. DNA of the CDR3: TGTGCCAGCAGCTTTAATAGGAATCAGCCCCAGCATTTT.

The chain joins TRBV6-5 to TRBJ2-3, with D unresolved. V shed 2 bases and J shed 8 bases, with 14 bases lying between them. Germline V gene data show CDR1 as MNHEY and CDR2 as SVGAGI. This CDR3 comprises 14 residues. CDR3 region: CASSYSPMAATQYF. In nucleotides, the CDR3 is TGTGCCAGCAGTTACAGTCCCATGGCGGCTACGCAGTATTTT.

There are a few counts of this clonotype. This rearrangement joins TRBV19 to TRBJ2-1; D gene unclear. This CDR3 region has 14 residues. Deletions cut 3 bases from V and 8 bases from J, with 14 bases between. In germline, CDR1 is LNHDA, CDR2 SQIVND (reference sequence). The CDR3, as DNA: TGTGCCAGTAGTATCCTTCGTGAACAAGATGAGCAGTTCTTC. Amino acid sequence: CASSILREQDEQFF.

The sample holds a few counts of this clonotype. The chain carries TRBV12-3 or TRBV12-4 and TRBJ2-5; TRBD1 matches 7 bases. V lost 5 bases to trimming and J lost 4 bases; unmatched junction nucleotides: 10. This CDR3 is 15 amino acids long. CDR3 sequence (DNA): TGTGCCAGCAGTGCCGCGACAGGGTCGGGAGAGACCCAGTACTTC. It codes for CASSAATGSGETQYF.

The chain combines TRBV6-2 or TRBV6-3 with TRBJ1-5; no clear D gene. Germline loops: CDR1 MNHEY, CDR2 SVGEGT. This CDR3 is built from 16 residues. V was pared by 2 bases and J by 0 bases, with 11 bases between. Here the CDR3 DNA reads TGTGCCAGCAGTTACGGCAGGACCCATAGCAATCAGCCCCAGCATTTT. Amino acid sequence: CASSYGRTHSNQPQHF.

Notes on this clonotype: One end of the junction is discordant with germline, which a read error may explain. The V call is TRBV20-1, the J call TRBJ2-7, with D uncertain. Germline-derived CDR1 and CDR2 are DFQATT and SNEGSKA (reference sequence). CDR3 length: 14 amino acids. The CDR3, as DNA: TGCAGTGTTAAACCCCTCGAGAGCTCCTGCGAGCAGTACTTC. Protein sequence: CSVKPLESSCEQYF.

This chain connects TRBV6-1 to TRBJ1-4; D not resolved. The V gene's germline CDR1 is MNHNS and CDR2 SASEGT. The CDR3 contains 14 residues. V was clipped by 7 bases and J by 8 bases, with 17 bases between them. In nucleotides, the CDR3 is TGTGCCAGCACCAGCAGGTCGTCATACGAAAAACTGTTTTTT. This translates into CASTSRSSYEKLFF.

The V gene is TRBV15, the J gene TRBJ2-3; D ambiguous. V was pared by 3 bases and J by 2 bases, with 9 bases between. CDR3 size: 14 residues. Germline assignment: CDR1 LNHNV and CDR2 YYDKDF (reference sequence). CDR3 sequence: CATSRSPSTDTQYF. The DNA for the CDR3 is TGTGCCACCAGCAGGTCCCCCTCCACAGATACGCAGTATTTT.

The chain links TRBV12-3 or TRBV12-4 to TRBJ2-7; the match to TRBD2 covers 8 bases. V dropped 6 bases and J dropped 4; count of bases not matched to a gene: 8. There are 14 residues in the CDR3. This CDR3 reads CASREAGVSYEQYF. CDR3 nucleotides: TGTGCCAGCAGGGAAGCGGGAGTTTCATACGAGCAGTACTTC.

Notes on this clonotype: A much larger clone sits a single nucleotide away, making a read error possible. The chain joins TRBV29-1 to TRBJ2-7; D may be TRBD2 (6 bases). Germline CDR1 is SQVTM and CDR2 is ANQGSEA. The CDR3 covers 12 residues. CDR3 in DNA: TGCGGCGTTGGGGGGTCCTCCTACGAGCAGTACTTC. This gives the protein CGVGGSSYEQYF.